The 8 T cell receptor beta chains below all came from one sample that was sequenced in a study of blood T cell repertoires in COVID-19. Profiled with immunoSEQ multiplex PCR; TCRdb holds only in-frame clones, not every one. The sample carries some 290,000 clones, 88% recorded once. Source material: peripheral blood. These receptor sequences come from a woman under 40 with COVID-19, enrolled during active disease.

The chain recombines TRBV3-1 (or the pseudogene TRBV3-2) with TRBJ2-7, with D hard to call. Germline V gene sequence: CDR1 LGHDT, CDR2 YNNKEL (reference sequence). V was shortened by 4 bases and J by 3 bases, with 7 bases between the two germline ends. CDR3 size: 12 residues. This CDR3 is CASSRQNYEQYF. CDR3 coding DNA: TGTGCCAGCAGCCGTCAGAACTACGAGCAGTACTTC.

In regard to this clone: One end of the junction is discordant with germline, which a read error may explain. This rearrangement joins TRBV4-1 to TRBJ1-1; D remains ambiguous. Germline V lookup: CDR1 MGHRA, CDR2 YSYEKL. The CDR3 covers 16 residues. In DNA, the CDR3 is TGCGCCAGCAGCCAAGAGAATGTGCCAGTGAATACTGAAGCTTTCTTT. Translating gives CASSQENVPVNTEAFF.

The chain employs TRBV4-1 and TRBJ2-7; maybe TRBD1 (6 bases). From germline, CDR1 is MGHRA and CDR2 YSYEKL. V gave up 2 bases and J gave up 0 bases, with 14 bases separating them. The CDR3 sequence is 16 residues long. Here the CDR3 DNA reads TGCGCCAGCAGCCAAATAGGGGGACGCAGCTCCTACGAGCAGTACTTC. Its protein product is CASSQIGGRSSYEQYF.

CDR3 region: CASRGQDSHGLAGRDTQYF. The CDR3 coding sequence is TGCGCCAGCAGGGGGCAGGACAGCCACGGACTAGCGGGAAGAGATACGCAGTATTTT. The chain is built from TRBV5-1 and TRBJ2-3; 12 nucleotides line up with TRBD2. Germline CDR1 reads SGHRS; CDR2 reads YFSETQ. The trim removed 5 bases at V and 5 bases at J, leaving 18 bases unmatched. The CDR3 has 19 residues.

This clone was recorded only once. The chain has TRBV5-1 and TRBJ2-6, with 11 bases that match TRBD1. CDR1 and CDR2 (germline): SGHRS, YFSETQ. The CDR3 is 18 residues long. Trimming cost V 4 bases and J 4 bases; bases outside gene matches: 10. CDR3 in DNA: TGCGCCAGCAGCGTAACCCGGGACAGGGGGACCGGGGCCAACGTCCTGACTTTC. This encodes CASSVTRDRGTGANVLTF.

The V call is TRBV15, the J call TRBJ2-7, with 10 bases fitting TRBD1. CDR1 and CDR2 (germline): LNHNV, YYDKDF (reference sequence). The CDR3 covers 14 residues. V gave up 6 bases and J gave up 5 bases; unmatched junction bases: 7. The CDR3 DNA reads TGTGCCACCAGTACGGACAGGGGGTTCCACGAGCAGTACTTC. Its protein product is CATSTDRGFHEQYF.

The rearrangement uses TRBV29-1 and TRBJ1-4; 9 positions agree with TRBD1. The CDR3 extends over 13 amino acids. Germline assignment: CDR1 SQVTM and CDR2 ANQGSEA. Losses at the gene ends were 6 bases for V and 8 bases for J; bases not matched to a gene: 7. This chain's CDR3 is CSVPGTGHEKLFF. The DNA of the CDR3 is TGCAGCGTACCCGGGACAGGGCACGAAAAACTGTTTTTT. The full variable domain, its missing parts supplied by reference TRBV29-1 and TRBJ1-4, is SAVISQKPSRDICQRGTSLTIQCQVDSQVTMMFWYRQQPGQSLTLIATANQGSEATYESGFVIDKFPISRPNLTFSTLTVSNMSPEDSSIYLCSVPGTGHEKLFFGSGTQLSVL.

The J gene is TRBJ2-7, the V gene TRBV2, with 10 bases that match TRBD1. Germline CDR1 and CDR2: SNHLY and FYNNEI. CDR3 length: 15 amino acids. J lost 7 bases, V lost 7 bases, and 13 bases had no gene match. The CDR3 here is CASTEGTGVSKEQYF. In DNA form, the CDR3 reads TGTGCCAGCACAGAAGGGACAGGGGTTTCAAAAGAGCAGTACTTC.